This TCR beta chain is drawn from a study of human T cells and chemical hapten exposure. Looking at the study overall: After 6 days, upper back 0.01% DPC patch tests were scored. Study-wide findings and caveats: There were significantly more large CDR3 similarity clusters among expanded TCRs than among controls. Alopecia in all donors means immunity may differ from healthy individuals.

Individual cDNA molecules received unique molecular identifiers in the library. TCRdb recomputed calls from the reads with MiXCR, one row per CDR3 protein. Of 3,200 or so distinct CDR3 sequences listed, roughly 50% are singletons. About this clonotype: Antigen unknown.

Sample treatment: therapeutic diphenylcyclopropenone sensitization with weekly scalp DPC. Donation of samples came from alopecia patients who were 18 to 70 years old and suitable for DPC. The origin of this receptor is an adult with alopecia areata. Some clones in this sample may be carry-over from other donors' samples. This table probably holds off-target reads from a library built for another chain. The sequenced sample was whole blood, obtained before DPC sensitization or 2, 6, or about 24 weeks after (not recorded which).

The CDR3 region has the DNA TGTGCCAGCAGCTTACAAATCGAGGGAGTCTACACCTTC. Translated, it gives CASSLQIEGVYTF. J is TRBJ1-2 and V is TRBV7-9; D not resolved. The CDR3 is 13 residues long. Trimming left V 2 bases short and J 10 bases short, with 14 bases between. CDR1 and CDR2 (germline): SEHNR, FQNEAQ (reference sequence).